The TCR beta chain described here comes from a study of control samples from healthy donors and cancer patients. Some clones are missing from TCRdb's copy, which holds only in-frame ones; the method was immunoSEQ multiplex PCR. This sample yields some 96,000 clones, of which roughly 87% are seen a single time; approximately 20% belongs to the top ten. Germline-derived CDR1 and CDR2 are KGHSH and LQKENI. The CDR3 runs 16 residues. Between the trimmed V and J ends, which lost 5 bases and 2 bases, there was a span of 17 bases. V usage is TRBV18 and J usage is TRBJ2-3; perhaps TRBD1 as D (8 bases). The sequencing input was blood. The TCR was taken from a woman between 45 and 60 years old in good health. CDR3 residues: CASSSTGGVVTDTQYF. CDR3 DNA sequence: TGTGCCAGCTCATCTACAGGGGGGGTCGTCACAGATACGCAGTATTTT.